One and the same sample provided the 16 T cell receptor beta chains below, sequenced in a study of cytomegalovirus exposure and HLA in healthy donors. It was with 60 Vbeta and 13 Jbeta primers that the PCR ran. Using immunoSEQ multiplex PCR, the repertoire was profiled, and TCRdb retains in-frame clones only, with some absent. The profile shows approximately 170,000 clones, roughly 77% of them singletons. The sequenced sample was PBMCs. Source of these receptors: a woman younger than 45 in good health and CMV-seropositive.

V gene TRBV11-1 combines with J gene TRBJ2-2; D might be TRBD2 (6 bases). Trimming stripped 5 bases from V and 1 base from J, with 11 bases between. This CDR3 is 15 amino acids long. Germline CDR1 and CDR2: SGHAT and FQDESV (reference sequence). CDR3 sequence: CASSMGLGNTGELFF. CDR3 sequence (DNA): TGTGCCAGCAGCATGGGACTGGGGAACACCGGGGAGCTGTTTTTT. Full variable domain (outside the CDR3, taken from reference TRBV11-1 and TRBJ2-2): EAEVAQSPRYKITEKSQAVAFWCDPISGHATLYWYRQILGQGPELLVQFQDESVVDDSQLPKDRFSAERLKGVDSTLKIQPAELGDSAMYLCASSMGLGNTGELFFGEGSRLTVL.

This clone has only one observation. DNA of the CDR3: TGCAGCGTTGAACGACAGGCCATCCAAGAGACCCAGTACTTC. Its protein is CSVERQAIQETQYF. The chain has TRBV29-1 and TRBJ2-5, with a tentative D call TRBD1 (6 bases). The CDR3 has 14 amino acids. The germline V gene encodes CDR1 SQVTM and CDR2 ANQGSEA. Trimming removed 2 bases from V and 1 base from J, with 11 bases in between.

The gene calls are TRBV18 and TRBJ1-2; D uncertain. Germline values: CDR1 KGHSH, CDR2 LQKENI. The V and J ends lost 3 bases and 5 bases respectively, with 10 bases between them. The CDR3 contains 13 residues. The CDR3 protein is CASSPADGYGYTF. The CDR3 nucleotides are TGTGCCAGCTCACCCGCGGATGGGTATGGCTACACCTTC. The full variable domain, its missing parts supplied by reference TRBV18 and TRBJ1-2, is NAGVMQNPRHLVRRRGQEARLRCSPMKGHSHVYWYRQLPEEGLKFMVYLQKENIIDESGMPKERFSAEFPKEGPSILRIQQVVRGDSAAYFCASSPADGYGYTFGSGTRLTVV.

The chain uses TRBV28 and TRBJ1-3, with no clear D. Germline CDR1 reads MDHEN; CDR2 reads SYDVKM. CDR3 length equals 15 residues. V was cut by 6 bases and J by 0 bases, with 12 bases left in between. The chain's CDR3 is CASRLILFSGNTIYF. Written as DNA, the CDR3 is TGTGCCAGCAGGTTAATCCTGTTCTCTGGAAACACCATATATTTT.

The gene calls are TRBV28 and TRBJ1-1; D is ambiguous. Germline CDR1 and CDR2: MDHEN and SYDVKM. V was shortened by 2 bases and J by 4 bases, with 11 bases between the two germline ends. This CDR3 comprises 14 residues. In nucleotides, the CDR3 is TGTGCCAGCAGTTTAATGGTGGCAGGCACTGAAGCTTTCTTT. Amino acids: CASSLMVAGTEAFF.

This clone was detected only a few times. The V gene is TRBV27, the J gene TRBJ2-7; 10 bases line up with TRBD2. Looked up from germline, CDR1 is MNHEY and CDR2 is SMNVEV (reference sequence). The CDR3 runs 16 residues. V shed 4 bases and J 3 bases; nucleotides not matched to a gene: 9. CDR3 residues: CASSSGRGLARYEQYF. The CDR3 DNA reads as TGTGCCAGCAGTTCTGGTCGGGGACTAGCGCGCTACGAGCAGTACTTC.

CDR3 loop: CASSLGPGGYEQYF. CDR3 nucleotides: TGTGCCAGCAGCTTAGGACCAGGGGGTTACGAGCAGTACTTC. This rearrangement joins TRBV7-9 to TRBJ2-7; 7 bases line up with TRBD1. This CDR3 region has 14 residues. Germline loops: CDR1 SEHNR, CDR2 FQNEAQ (reference sequence). The trim removed 1 base at V and 4 bases at J, leaving 4 bases unmatched. The variable domain in full, completed from reference TRBV7-9 and TRBJ2-7, reads DTGVSQNPRHKITKRGQNVTFRCDPISEHNRLYWYRQTLGQGPEFLTYFQNEAQLEKSRLLSDRFSAERPKGSFSTLEIQRTEQGDSAMYLCASSLGPGGYEQYFGPGTRLTVT.

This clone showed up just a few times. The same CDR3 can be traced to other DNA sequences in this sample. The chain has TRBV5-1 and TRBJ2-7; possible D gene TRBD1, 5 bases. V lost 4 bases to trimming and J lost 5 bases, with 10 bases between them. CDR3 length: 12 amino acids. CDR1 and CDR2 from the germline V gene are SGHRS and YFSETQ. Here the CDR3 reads CASSPGIHEQYF. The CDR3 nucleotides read TGCGCCAGCAGCCCAGGGATCCACGAGCAGTACTTC.

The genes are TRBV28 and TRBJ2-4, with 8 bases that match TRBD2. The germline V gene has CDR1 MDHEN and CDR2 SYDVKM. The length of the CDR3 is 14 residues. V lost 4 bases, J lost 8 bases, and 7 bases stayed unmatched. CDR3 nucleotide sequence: TGTGCCAGCAGTTATCCGAGCGGGAGAGACATTCAGTACTTC. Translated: CASSYPSGRDIQYF. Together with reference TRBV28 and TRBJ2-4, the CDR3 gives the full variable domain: DVKVTQSSRYLVKRTGEKVFLECVQDMDHENMFWYRQDPGLGLRLIYFSYDVKMKEKGDIPEGYSVSREKKERFSLILESASTNQTSMYLCASSYPSGRDIQYFGAGTRLSVL.

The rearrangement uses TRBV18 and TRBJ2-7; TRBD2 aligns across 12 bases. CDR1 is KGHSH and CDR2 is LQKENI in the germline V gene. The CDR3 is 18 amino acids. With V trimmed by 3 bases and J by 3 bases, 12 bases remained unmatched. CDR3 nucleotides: TGTGCCAGCTCACCCAAACTAGCGGGAGGTGGGAAGGGCTACGAGCAGTACTTC. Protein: CASSPKLAGGGKGYEQYF.

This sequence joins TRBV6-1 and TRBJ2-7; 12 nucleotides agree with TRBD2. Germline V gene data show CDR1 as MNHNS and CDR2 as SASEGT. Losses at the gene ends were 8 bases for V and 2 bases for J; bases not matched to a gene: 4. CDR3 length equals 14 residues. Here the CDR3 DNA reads TGTGCCAGCGGGACTAGCGGGTTCACCTACGAGCAGTACTTC. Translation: CASGTSGFTYEQYF.

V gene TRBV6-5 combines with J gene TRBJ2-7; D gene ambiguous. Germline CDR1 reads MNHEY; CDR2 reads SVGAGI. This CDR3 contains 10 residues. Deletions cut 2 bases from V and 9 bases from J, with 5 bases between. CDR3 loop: CASSYRVQYF. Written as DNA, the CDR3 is TGTGCCAGCAGTTACCGCGTGCAGTACTTC.

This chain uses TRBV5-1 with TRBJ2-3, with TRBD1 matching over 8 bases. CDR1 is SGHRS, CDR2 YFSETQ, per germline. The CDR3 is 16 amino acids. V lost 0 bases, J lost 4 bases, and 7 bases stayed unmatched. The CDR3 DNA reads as TGCGCCAGCAGCTTGGCAGGGGGCGGTATGGCAGATACGCAGTATTTT. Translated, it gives CASSLAGGGMADTQYF.

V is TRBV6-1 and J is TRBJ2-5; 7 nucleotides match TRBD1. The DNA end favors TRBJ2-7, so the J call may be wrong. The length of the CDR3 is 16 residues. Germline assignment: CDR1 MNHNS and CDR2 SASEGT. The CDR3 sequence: CASSEGQGDGSREQYF. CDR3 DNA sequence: TGTGCCAGCAGTGAAGGTCAGGGGGATGGTTCACGCGAGCAGTACTTC.

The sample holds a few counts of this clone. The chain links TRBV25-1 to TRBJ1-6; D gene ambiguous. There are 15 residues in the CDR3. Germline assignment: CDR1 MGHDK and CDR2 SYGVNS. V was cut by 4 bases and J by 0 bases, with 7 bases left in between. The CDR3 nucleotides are TGTGCCAGCAGTGTAGGGAGCTCCTATAATTCACCCCTCCACTTT. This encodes CASSVGSSYNSPLHF.

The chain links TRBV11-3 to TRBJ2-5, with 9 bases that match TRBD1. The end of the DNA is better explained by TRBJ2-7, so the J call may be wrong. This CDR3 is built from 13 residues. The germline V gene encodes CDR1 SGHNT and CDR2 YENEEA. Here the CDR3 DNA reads TGTGCCAGCAGCCAGACAGGGGGCTACGAGCAGTACTTC. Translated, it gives CASSQTGGYEQYF.